This T cell receptor beta chain was captured in a study of blood T cell repertoires in COVID-19. Background on the study: Samples came from the United States, Italy and Spain, spanning acute and convalescent COVID-19.

Losses at the gene ends were 6 bases for V and 2 bases for J; bases not matched to a gene: 17. The CDR3 contains 18 residues. The V gene's germline CDR1 is SGHDT and CDR2 YYEEEE. Per the authors' pipeline: Amplification of reference gene primers was used by the study to estimate nucleated cell counts. The protocol was immunoSEQ multiplex PCR, while the TCRdb copy is restricted to in-frame clones and leaves out a portion. V, J and clone size are taken as reported in that table, and D and trimming were inferred from the DNA itself. The repertoire includes about 480,000 clones, roughly 90% of them detected once, and less than 2% sits in the top ten. Individuals drawn from 24 US areas were roughly 18 to 95 years old. Assignment of participants to cohorts was predicated upon participant-reported clinical history.

The chain links TRBV5-6 to TRBJ2-1; 7 bases fit TRBD2. The TCR was taken from a woman between 35 and 50 years old who had recovered from COVID-19. What was sequenced was PBMCs or T cells enriched from blood (not recorded which). As DNA, the CDR3 is TGTGCCAGCACATCTTGGGTCGGGGGGAGGAACCCCTACAATGAGCAGTTCTTC. Translation gives CASTSWVGGRNPYNEQFF.